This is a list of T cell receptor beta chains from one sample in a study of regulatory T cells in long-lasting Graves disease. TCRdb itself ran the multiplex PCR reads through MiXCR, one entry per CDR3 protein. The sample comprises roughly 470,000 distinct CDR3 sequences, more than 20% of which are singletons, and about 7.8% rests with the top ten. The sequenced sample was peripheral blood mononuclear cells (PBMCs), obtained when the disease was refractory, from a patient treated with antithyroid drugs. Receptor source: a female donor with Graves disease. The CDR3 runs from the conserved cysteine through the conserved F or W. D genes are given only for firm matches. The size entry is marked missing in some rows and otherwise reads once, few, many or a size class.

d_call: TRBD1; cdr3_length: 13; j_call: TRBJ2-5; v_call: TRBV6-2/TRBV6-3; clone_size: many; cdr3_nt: TGTGCCAGCATGGGGGACAGGCAAGAGACCCAGTACTTC; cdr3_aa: CASMGDRQETQYF
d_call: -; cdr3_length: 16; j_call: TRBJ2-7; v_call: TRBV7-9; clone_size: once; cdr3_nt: TGTGCCAGCAGCTTATGGGGCAGGGTCAGCACCTACGAGCAGTACTTC; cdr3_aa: CASSLWGRVSTYEQYF
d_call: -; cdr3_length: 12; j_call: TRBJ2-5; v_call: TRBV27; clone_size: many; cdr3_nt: TGTGCCAGCAGTGTAGAACAAGAGACCCAGTACTTC; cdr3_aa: CASSVEQETQYF
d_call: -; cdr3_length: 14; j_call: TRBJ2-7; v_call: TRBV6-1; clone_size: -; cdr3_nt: TGTGCCAGCAGTCTCGGGTGGAGCTCCTACGAGCAGTACTTC; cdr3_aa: CASSLGWSSYEQYF
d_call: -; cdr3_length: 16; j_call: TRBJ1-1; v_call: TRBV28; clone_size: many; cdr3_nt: TGTGCCAGCAGTAAAGGACCGTTACCCATGAACACTGAAGCTTTCTTT; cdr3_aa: CASSKGPLPMNTEAFF
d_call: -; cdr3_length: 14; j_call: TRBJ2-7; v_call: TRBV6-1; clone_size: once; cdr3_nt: TGTGCCAGCCGCCCGGGGGCTACAATCTACGAGCAGTACTTC; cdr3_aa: CASRPGATIYEQYF
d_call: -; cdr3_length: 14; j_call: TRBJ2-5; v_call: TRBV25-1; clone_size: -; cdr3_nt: TGTGCCAGCAGTGAATCTCGCAGGGACGAGACCCAGTACTTC; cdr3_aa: CASSESRRDETQYF
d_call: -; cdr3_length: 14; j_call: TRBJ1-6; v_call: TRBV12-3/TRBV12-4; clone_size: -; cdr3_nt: TGTGCCAGCAGTTTGGGAGGGGTTAATTCACCCCTCCACTTT; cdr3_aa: CASSLGGVNSPLHF
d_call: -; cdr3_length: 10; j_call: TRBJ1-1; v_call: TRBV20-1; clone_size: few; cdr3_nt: TGCAGTGCTAGAGCAACGTCGGCTTTCTTT; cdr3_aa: CSARATSAFF
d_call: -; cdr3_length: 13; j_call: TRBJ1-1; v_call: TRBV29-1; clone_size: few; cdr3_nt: TGCAGCGGTACCTACAGGGCGGACACTGAAGCTTTCTTT; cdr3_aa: CSGTYRADTEAFF
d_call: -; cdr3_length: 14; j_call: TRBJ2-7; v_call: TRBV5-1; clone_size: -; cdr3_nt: TGCGCCAGCCACACACGCGGCAGGGCCTACGAGCAGTACTTC; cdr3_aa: CASHTRGRAYEQYF
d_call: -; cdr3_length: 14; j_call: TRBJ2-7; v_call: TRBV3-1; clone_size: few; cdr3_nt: TGTGCCAGCAGCCACGATCGGGGGAAGGGCGAGCAGTACTTC; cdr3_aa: CASSHDRGKGEQYF
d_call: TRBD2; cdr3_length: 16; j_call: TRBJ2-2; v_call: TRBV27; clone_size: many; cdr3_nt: TGTGCCAGCAGTCACTGGGAGGGGCACGGCACCGGGGAGCTGTTTTTT; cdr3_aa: CASSHWEGHGTGELFF
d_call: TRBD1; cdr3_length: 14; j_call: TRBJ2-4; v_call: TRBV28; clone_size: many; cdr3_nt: TGTGCCAGCAGCTGGACAGGGCGAGAAAACATTCAGTACTTC; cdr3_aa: CASSWTGRENIQYF
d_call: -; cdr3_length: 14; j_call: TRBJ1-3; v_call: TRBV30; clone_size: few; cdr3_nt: TGTGCCTGGAGTGTGGGCTCTGACGGAAACACCATATATTTT; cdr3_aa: CAWSVGSDGNTIYF
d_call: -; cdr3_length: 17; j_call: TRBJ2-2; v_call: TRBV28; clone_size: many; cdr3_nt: TGTGCCAGCAGTTCCGTCGACAGACCAGCGAACACCGGGGAGCTGTTTTTT; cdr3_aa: CASSSVDRPANTGELFF
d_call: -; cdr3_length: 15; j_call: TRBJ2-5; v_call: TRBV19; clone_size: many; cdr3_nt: TGTGCCAGTAGTATGTCGGACAGTACCCAAGAGACCCAGTACTTC; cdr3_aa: CASSMSDSTQETQYF
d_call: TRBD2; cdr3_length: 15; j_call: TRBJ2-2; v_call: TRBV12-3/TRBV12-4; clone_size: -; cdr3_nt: TGTGCCAGCACGGGACTAGCGGGAGGGGTCGGGGGGCTGTTTTTT; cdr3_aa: CASTGLAGGVGGLFF
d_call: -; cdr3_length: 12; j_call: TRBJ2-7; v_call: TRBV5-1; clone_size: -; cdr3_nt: TGCGCCAGCAGCCGAAACAGGGACGAGCAGTACTTC; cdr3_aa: CASSRNRDEQYF
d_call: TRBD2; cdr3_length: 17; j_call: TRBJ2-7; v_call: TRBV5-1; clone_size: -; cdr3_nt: TGCGCCAGCAACAAGGGCCCAAAGACTAGCGGGAGTTACGAGCAGTACTTC; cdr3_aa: CASNKGPKTSGSYEQYF
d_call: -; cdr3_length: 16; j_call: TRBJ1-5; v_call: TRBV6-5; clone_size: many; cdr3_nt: TGTGCCAGCAGTTACTCGACGGGTATAGGCAATCAGCCCCAGCATTTT; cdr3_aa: CASSYSTGIGNQPQHF
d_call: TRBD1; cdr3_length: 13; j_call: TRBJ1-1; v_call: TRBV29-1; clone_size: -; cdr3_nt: TGCAGCGTTGTCAGGACAGGGGGCACTGAAGCTTTCTTT; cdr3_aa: CSVVRTGGTEAFF
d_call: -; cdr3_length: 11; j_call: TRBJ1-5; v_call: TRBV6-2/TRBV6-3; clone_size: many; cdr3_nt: TGTGCCAGCGGTACGGGGCGGCCCCAGCATTTT; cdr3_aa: CASGTGRPQHF
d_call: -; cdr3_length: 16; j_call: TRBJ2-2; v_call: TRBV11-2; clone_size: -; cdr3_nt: TGTGCCAGCAGCTTCGCAGGGCTCTCCGTCGCCGAGGAGCTGTTTTTT; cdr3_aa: CASSFAGLSVAEELFF
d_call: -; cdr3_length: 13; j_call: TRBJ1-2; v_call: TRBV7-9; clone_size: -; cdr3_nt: TGTGCCAGCAGCGAAGACAGGATGGGTGGCTACACCTTC; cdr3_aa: CASSEDRMGGYTF
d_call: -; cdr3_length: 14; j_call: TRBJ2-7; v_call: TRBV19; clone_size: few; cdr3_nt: TGTGCCAGTAGTATCCGAGACCAAAGCTACGAGCAGTACTTC; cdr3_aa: CASSIRDQSYEQYF
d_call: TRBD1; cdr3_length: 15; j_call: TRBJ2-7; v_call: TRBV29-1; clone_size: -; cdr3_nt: TGCAGCGTTGATCAGGCAGGGGGTACCCCCTACGAGCAGTACTTC; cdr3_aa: CSVDQAGGTPYEQYF
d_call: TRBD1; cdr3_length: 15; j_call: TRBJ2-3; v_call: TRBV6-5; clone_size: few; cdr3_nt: TGTGCCAGCAGTTACGGGACAGGCCCTAGGGATACGCAGTATTTT; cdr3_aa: CASSYGTGPRDTQYF
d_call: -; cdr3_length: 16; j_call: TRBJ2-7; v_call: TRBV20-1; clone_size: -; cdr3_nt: TGCAGTGCTAGAGGAAGGACTTCCCGAACCAACTACGAGCAGTACTTC; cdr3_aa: CSARGRTSRTNYEQYF
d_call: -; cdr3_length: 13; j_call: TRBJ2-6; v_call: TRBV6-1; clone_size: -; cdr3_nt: TGTGCCAGTCAGATTTCTGGGGCCAACGTCCTGACTTTC; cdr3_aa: CASQISGANVLTF
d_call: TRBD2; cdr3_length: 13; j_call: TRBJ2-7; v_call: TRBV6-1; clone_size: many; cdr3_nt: TGTGCCAGCAGCCTCGGACTAGCTACCGAGCAGTACTTC; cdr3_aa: CASSLGLATEQYF
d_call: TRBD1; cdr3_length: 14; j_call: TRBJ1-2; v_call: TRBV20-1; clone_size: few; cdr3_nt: TGCAGTGCTAGAATTTTGACAGGGAAGGATGGCTACACCTTC; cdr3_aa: CSARILTGKDGYTF
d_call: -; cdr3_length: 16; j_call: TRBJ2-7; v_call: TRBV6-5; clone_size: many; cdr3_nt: TGTGCCAGCAGTTACTCGAAGTTATCAGGGGCCTACGAGCAGTACTTC; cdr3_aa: CASSYSKLSGAYEQYF
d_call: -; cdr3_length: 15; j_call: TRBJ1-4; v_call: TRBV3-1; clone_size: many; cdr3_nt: TGTGCCAGCAGCCGCACCGGGACCTTTAATGAAAAACTGTTTTTT; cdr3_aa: CASSRTGTFNEKLFF
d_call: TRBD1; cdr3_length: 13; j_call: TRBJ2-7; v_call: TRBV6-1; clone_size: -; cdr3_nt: TGTGCCAGCAGCTTCCTGACAGGGGACGAGCAGTACTTC; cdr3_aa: CASSFLTGDEQYF
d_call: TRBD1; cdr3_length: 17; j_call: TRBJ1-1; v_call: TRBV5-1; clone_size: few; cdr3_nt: TGCGCCAGCAGCTTGGGTGGGACAGGGGCCCCACGGGCTGAAGCTTTCTTT; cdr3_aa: CASSLGGTGAPRAEAFF
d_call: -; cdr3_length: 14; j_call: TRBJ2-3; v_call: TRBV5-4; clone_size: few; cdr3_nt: TGTGCCAGCAGCTTGTTAGCCCTCCGAGATACGCAGTATTTT; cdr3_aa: CASSLLALRDTQYF
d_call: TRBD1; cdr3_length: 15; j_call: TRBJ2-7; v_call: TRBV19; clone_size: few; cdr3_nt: TGTGCCAGTAGTATTTCGACAGGGGCCCTCGGCGAGCAGTACTTC; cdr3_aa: CASSISTGALGEQYF
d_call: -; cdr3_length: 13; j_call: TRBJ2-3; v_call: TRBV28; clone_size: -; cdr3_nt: TGTGCCAGTAGGACATCGGGACCCGGGCAGCAGTATTTT; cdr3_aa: CASRTSGPGQQYF
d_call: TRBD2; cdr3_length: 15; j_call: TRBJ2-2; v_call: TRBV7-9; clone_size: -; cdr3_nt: TGTGCCAGCAGCTTAGTCGGACTAGCGGCCGGGGAGCTGTTTTTT; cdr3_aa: CASSLVGLAAGELFF
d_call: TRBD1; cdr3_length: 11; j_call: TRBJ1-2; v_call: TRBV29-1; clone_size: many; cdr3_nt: TGCAGCGTTGAAAGGGACAGGGACTACACCTTC; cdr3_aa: CSVERDRDYTF
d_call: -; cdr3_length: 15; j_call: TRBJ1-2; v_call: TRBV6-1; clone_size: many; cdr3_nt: TGTGCCAGCAGTGAAAAAAAAACAGGGCGATATGGCTACACCTTC; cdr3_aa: CASSEKKTGRYGYTF
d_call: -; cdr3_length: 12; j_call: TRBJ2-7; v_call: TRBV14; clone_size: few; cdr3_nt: TGTGCCAGCAGCCAAGTCTCCTACGAGCAGTACTTC; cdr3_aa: CASSQVSYEQYF
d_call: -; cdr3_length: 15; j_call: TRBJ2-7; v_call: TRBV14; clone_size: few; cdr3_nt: TGTGCCAGCAGCCTCGACAGGTCCTGGAGGAGAGAGCAGTACTTC; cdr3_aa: CASSLDRSWRREQYF
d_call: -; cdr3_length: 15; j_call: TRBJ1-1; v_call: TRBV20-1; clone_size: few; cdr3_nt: TGCAGTGCTAGAGATCACCCAGACAGATACACTGAAGCTTTCTTT; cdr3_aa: CSARDHPDRYTEAFF
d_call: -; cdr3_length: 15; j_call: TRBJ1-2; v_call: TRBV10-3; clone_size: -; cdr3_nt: TGTGCCATCAGTGACGGGGCCCAGAGTGGCTATGGCTACACCTTC; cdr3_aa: CAISDGAQSGYGYTF
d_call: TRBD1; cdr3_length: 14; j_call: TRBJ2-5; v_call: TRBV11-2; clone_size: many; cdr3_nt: TGTGCCAGCAGCCGTAGGGACAGGGGCGAGACCCAGTACTTC; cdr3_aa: CASSRRDRGETQYF
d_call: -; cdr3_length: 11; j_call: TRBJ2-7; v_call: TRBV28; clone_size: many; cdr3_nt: TGTGCCAGCAGTTCTCACAGAAAGCAGTACTTC; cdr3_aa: CASSSHRKQYF
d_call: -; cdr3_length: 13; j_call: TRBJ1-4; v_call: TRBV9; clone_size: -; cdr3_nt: TGTGCCAGCAGCGTATCGGGCGATGAAAAACTGTTTTTT; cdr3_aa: CASSVSGDEKLFF
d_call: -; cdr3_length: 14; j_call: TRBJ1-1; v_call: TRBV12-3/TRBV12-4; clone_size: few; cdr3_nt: TGTGCCAGCAGTCTGAGGGCAACGAACACTGAAGCTTTCTTT; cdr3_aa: CASSLRATNTEAFF
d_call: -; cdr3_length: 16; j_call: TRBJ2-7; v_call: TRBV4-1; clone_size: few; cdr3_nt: TGCGCCAGCAGCCAAGGGGGAAGTGCGGTCCCCATGGAGCAGTACTTC; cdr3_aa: CASSQGGSAVPMEQYF
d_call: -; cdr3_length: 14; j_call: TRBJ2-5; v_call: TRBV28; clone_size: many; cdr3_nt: TGTGCCAGCAGTCCATGGACAGTTTTGGAGACCCAGTACTTC; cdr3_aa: CASSPWTVLETQYF
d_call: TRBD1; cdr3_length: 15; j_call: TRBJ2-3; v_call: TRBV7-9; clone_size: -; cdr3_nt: TGTGCCAGCAGCACAGACAGGGGTCCATACGATACGCAGTATTTT; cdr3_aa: CASSTDRGPYDTQYF
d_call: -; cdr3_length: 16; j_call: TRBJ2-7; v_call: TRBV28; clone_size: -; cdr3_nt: TGTGCCAGCAGGGATATCAGGGGATTCCGATTCTACGAGCAGTACTTC; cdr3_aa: CASRDIRGFRFYEQYF
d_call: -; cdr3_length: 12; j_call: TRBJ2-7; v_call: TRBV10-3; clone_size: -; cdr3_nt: TGTGCCATCAGCGCAGGGTCGGGGGAGCAGTACTTC; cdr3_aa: CAISAGSGEQYF
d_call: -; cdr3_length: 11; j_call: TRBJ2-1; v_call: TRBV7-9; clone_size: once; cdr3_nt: TGTGCCAGCAGCAGAGACCTTGAGCAGTTCTTC; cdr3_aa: CASSRDLEQFF
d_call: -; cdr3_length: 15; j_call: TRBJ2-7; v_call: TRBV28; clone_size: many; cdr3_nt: TGTGCCAGCAGTACTCAATCTGGCAGGGGGGACGAGCAGTACTTC; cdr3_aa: CASSTQSGRGDEQYF
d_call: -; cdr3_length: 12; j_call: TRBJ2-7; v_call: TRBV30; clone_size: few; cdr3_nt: TGTGCCTGGAATCCCCTGCCGGGTGAGCAGTACTTC; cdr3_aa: CAWNPLPGEQYF
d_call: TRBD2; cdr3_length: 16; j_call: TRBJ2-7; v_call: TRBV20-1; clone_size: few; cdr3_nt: TGCAGTGCTCACAGCGGGGGAGCGGGAGGACCTCACCGGCAGTACTTC; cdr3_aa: CSAHSGGAGGPHRQYF
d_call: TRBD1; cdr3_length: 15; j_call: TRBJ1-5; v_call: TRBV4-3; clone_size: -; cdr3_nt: TGCGCCAGCAGCCAAGGTCTACAGGGGGGACAGCCCCAGCATTTT; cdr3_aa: CASSQGLQGGQPQHF